These T cell receptor beta chains were read from a single sample in a study of blood T cells in healthy people across ages. From the 5' RACE reads, TCRdb called clonotypes with MiXCR, one entry per CDR3 protein. The profile shows 1 million or so distinct CDR3 sequences, more than 35% of them singletons. The sequencing input was blood. These receptors all stem from an older woman in good health. Both conserved end residues are part of each CDR3. Each record gives: CDR3 DNA, CDR3 protein, D gene, clone size, J gene, V gene, CDR3 length. A D gene is named only where the DNA matches it firmly. Part of the rows lack a size; the others show once, few, many or a class for expanded clones.

CDR3nt: TGTGCCAGCAGTGAAGATCCCGGGGGGGGAATGAATGAGCAGTTCTTC; CDR3aa: CASSEDPGGGMNEQFF; d_gene: TRBD2; abundance: -; j_gene: TRBJ2-1; v_gene: TRBV2; len: 16
CDR3nt: TGCGCCAGCAGCCAAGGGTACAGGGGGCGGTCAAACTATGGCTACACCTTC; CDR3aa: CASSQGYRGRSNYGYTF; d_gene: TRBD1; abundance: -; j_gene: TRBJ1-2; v_gene: TRBV4-1; len: 17
CDR3nt: TGCAGTGCTAGACTATTTCGGGCTAGCGGGAGGTGGGAGCAGTTCTTC; CDR3aa: CSARLFRASGRWEQFF; d_gene: TRBD2; abundance: few; j_gene: TRBJ2-1; v_gene: TRBV20-1; len: 16
CDR3nt: TGTGCCAGCAGTCCTCCTATTGGTTCATCCTACGAGCAGTACTTC; CDR3aa: CASSPPIGSSYEQYF; d_gene: -; abundance: -; j_gene: TRBJ2-7; v_gene: TRBV28; len: 15
CDR3nt: TGTGCCAGCAGCAGGGACTTAACCACAGATACGCAGTATTTT; CDR3aa: CASSRDLTTDTQYF; d_gene: -; abundance: few; j_gene: TRBJ2-3; v_gene: TRBV7-2; len: 14
CDR3nt: TGCAGCGTCAGCCCCCTACGAGCGGGAGCCCGTGAGCAGTTCTTC; CDR3aa: CSVSPLRAGAREQFF; d_gene: TRBD2; abundance: -; j_gene: TRBJ2-1; v_gene: TRBV29-1; len: 15
CDR3nt: TGCGCCAGCAGCTTAGCGGCGGCGCCTAGCACAGATACGCAGTATTTT; CDR3aa: CASSLAAAPSTDTQYF; d_gene: -; abundance: -; j_gene: TRBJ2-3; v_gene: TRBV11-2; len: 16
CDR3nt: TGCAGTGCCCTGGACCTGCGGGAGAAAGTGGGTAATGAGCAGTACTTC; CDR3aa: CSALDLREKVGNEQYF; d_gene: TRBD2; abundance: -; j_gene: TRBJ2-7; v_gene: TRBV20-1; len: 16
CDR3nt: TGCGCCAGCAGACAGGACGATATCGCCGGGGCCAACGTCCTGACTTTC; CDR3aa: CASRQDDIAGANVLTF; d_gene: -; abundance: -; j_gene: TRBJ2-6; v_gene: TRBV10-1; len: 16
CDR3nt: TGCAGTGCTAGAGTCGGGGGACAGGGGTCCGGTTACGAGCAGTACTTC; CDR3aa: CSARVGGQGSGYEQYF; d_gene: TRBD1; abundance: -; j_gene: TRBJ2-7; v_gene: TRBV20-1; len: 16
CDR3nt: TGTGCCACCAGTGATCCAACGGGGGGGGCCTACAATGAGCAGTTCTTC; CDR3aa: CATSDPTGGAYNEQFF; d_gene: TRBD2; abundance: -; j_gene: TRBJ2-1; v_gene: TRBV24-1; len: 16
CDR3nt: TGCAGTGCTCCCCGTCTGACTAGCGGGACGTACGAGCAGTACTTC; CDR3aa: CSAPRLTSGTYEQYF; d_gene: TRBD2; abundance: -; j_gene: TRBJ2-7; v_gene: TRBV20-1; len: 15
CDR3nt: TGTGCCAGCAGCGACCGGACAGGGGGATCCAATGAGCAGTTCTTC; CDR3aa: CASSDRTGGSNEQFF; d_gene: TRBD1; abundance: -; j_gene: TRBJ2-1; v_gene: TRBV5-6; len: 15
CDR3nt: TGCAGTGCTAGAGCCCGGGACAGGGTGATCAGTGAGCAGTTCTTC; CDR3aa: CSARARDRVISEQFF; d_gene: TRBD1; abundance: -; j_gene: TRBJ2-1; v_gene: TRBV20-1; len: 15
CDR3nt: TGTGCCAGCAGCTACGTTAGACAGGGGGTAAACGAGCAGTACTTC; CDR3aa: CASSYVRQGVNEQYF; d_gene: TRBD1; abundance: -; j_gene: TRBJ2-7; v_gene: TRBV28; len: 15
CDR3nt: TGTGCCAGCGACGGGGGCAATGAGCAGTTCTTC; CDR3aa: CASDGGNEQFF; d_gene: -; abundance: -; j_gene: TRBJ2-1; v_gene: TRBV6-6; len: 11
CDR3nt: TGTGCCAGCCAGACGCAAGGGCGTAATGAAAAACTGTTTTTT; CDR3aa: CASQTQGRNEKLFF; d_gene: -; abundance: -; j_gene: TRBJ1-4; v_gene: TRBV2; len: 14
CDR3nt: TGTGCCAGCAGCTTAGCGCCAGGCCTCGGCACTGAAGCTTTCTTT; CDR3aa: CASSLAPGLGTEAFF; d_gene: -; abundance: -; j_gene: TRBJ1-1; v_gene: TRBV11-1; len: 15
CDR3nt: TGCAGCGTCAGCGACACCGGGGAGCTGTTTTTT; CDR3aa: CSVSDTGELFF; d_gene: -; abundance: -; j_gene: TRBJ2-2; v_gene: TRBV29-1; len: 11
CDR3nt: TGCGCCAGCAAAGGGGACCACACTGAAGCTTTCTTT; CDR3aa: CASKGDHTEAFF; d_gene: -; abundance: -; j_gene: TRBJ1-1; v_gene: TRBV5-1; len: 12
CDR3nt: TGTGCCAGCAGTGAGGCGGGGGAGCTGTTTTTT; CDR3aa: CASSEAGELFF; d_gene: -; abundance: few; j_gene: TRBJ2-2; v_gene: TRBV2; len: 11
CDR3nt: TGTGCTAGTGGTTTGGTAGCAGTCGAGCAGTACTTC; CDR3aa: CASGLVAVEQYF; d_gene: -; abundance: few; j_gene: TRBJ2-7; v_gene: TRBV12-5; len: 12
CDR3nt: TGTGCCAGCAGCCGCCTCGTGGACACAGATACGCAGTATTTT; CDR3aa: CASSRLVDTDTQYF; d_gene: -; abundance: few; j_gene: TRBJ2-3; v_gene: TRBV7-9; len: 14
CDR3nt: TGTGCCAGCAGCTTTCTCGGGAGTAACGGAGAGACCCAGTACTTC; CDR3aa: CASSFLGSNGETQYF; d_gene: -; abundance: many; j_gene: TRBJ2-5; v_gene: TRBV11-1; len: 15
CDR3nt: TGCGCCAGCAGCTTGGGCGACGGGACGGCGAACACTGAAGCTTTCTTT; CDR3aa: CASSLGDGTANTEAFF; d_gene: -; abundance: -; j_gene: TRBJ1-1; v_gene: TRBV5-1; len: 16
CDR3nt: TGTGCCAGCAGCATGCTCGGCGTCCGCCGTGTCGAGACCCAGTACTTC; CDR3aa: CASSMLGVRRVETQYF; d_gene: -; abundance: once; j_gene: TRBJ2-5; v_gene: TRBV21-1; len: 16
CDR3nt: TGCAGTGCTAGGGGTCAGGGAAACATTCAGTACTTC; CDR3aa: CSARGQGNIQYF; d_gene: -; abundance: few; j_gene: TRBJ2-4; v_gene: TRBV20-1; len: 12
CDR3nt: TGCAGTGCTAGAGATGGTATCGGAGTGACTGAAGCTTTCTTT; CDR3aa: CSARDGIGVTEAFF; d_gene: -; abundance: -; j_gene: TRBJ1-1; v_gene: TRBV20-1; len: 14
CDR3nt: TGTGCCAGCAGCCCCCGGGACAAAAGTACTCGGACGAGCAATCAGCCCCAGCATTTT; CDR3aa: CASSPRDKSTRTSNQPQHF; d_gene: -; abundance: few; j_gene: TRBJ1-5; v_gene: TRBV7-8; len: 19
CDR3nt: TGTGCCAGCAGCCCCGCAGGGCGCTCTGGGGCCAACGTCCTGACTTTC; CDR3aa: CASSPAGRSGANVLTF; d_gene: -; abundance: few; j_gene: TRBJ2-6; v_gene: TRBV7-2; len: 16
CDR3nt: TGTGCCAGCAGCCCACAGGGTTCAGGCAATCAGCCCCAGCATTTT; CDR3aa: CASSPQGSGNQPQHF; d_gene: -; abundance: few; j_gene: TRBJ1-5; v_gene: TRBV12-3/TRBV12-4; len: 15